This T cell receptor beta chain appears in the sequencing data of a study of cytomegalovirus exposure and HLA in healthy donors. Trimming shortened V by 4 bases and J by 5 bases, and 9 bases separated the two germline ends. This CDR3 is built from 12 residues. Germline V gene data show CDR1 as SGHNT and CDR2 as YYREEE (reference sequence). Assay used: immunoSEQ multiplex PCR; TCRdb lists only in-frame clones, some missing. Seen here are about 120,000 clones, 85% observed once, and the top ten hold 2% to 2.5%. This sequence was found in a woman in her 30s in good health and CMV-seronegative. Sequencing was done on a sample of PBMCs. The J gene is TRBJ2-5, the V gene TRBV5-4, with no clear D. The CDR3 DNA follows: TGTGCCAGCAGCGGGCTTTGGGAGACCCAGTACTTC. Its protein is CASSGLWETQYF.